A single sample gave rise to the 8 T cell receptor beta chains below, sequenced in a study of CD8+CD57+ T cells in acquired aplastic anemia. All patients picked for sequencing had shown, by flow cytometry, an expansion of CD8+CD57+ cells. CDR3 and TCR beta VDJ profiling relied on a genomic DNA template. TCRdb reprocessed the reads via MiXCR and lists one record per CDR3 protein. The data hold about 180,000 distinct CDR3 sequences, with less than 50% observed a single time. The specimen sequenced was sorted CD4+, CD8+, or CD8+CD57+ T cells (not recorded which) from PBMCs. These receptors were taken from a human donor with aplastic anemia.

This chain uses TRBV7-9 with TRBJ1-2; a possible D gene is TRBD1 (6 bases). CDR3 length equals 11 residues. Deletions cut 5 bases from V and 6 bases from J, with 7 bases between. The V gene's germline CDR1 is SEHNR and CDR2 FQNEAQ (reference sequence). CDR3 region: CASSGGHGYTF. DNA of the CDR3: TGTGCCAGCAGCGGGGGGCATGGCTACACCTTC.

The chain couples TRBV5-1 to TRBJ2-3; TRBD1 matches 7 bases. Germline lookup yields CDR1 SGHRS and CDR2 YFSETQ. The CDR3 sequence is 15 residues long. With 6 bases clipped from V and 3 bases from J, the junction kept 10 bases outside the gene matches. CDR3 DNA sequence: TGCGCCAGCACCGGGCAGGGACAGAAGACAGATACGCAGTATTTT. Translated, it gives CASTGQGQKTDTQYF.

This clonotype was counted ten times or more. The V and J genes are TRBV7-6 and TRBJ2-7; 8 bases agree with TRBD2. CDR1 is SGHVS and CDR2 is FNYEAQ in the germline V gene. CDR3 length: 14 residues. With 5 bases clipped from V and 6 bases from J, the junction kept 9 bases outside the gene matches. This CDR3 reads CASSAGLGRGEQYF. The CDR3 coding sequence is TGTGCCAGCAGCGCGGGACTAGGGCGCGGCGAGCAGTACTTC. Drawing the rest from reference TRBV7-6 and TRBJ2-7, the complete variable domain is GAGVSQSPRYKVTKRGQDVALRCDPISGHVSLYWYRQALGQGPEFLTYFNYEAQQDKSGLPNDRFSAERPEGSISTLTIQRTEQRDSAMYRCASSAGLGRGEQYFGPGTRLTVT.

The V call is TRBV24-1, the J call TRBJ1-5, with 9 bases fitting TRBD1. The germline CDR1 and CDR2 sequences are KGHDR and SFDVKD. CDR3 length equals 14 residues. V lost 4 bases, J lost 14 bases, and 11 bases stayed unmatched. This CDR3 is CATSDETGGNYEHF. In nucleotides, the CDR3 is TGTGCCACCAGTGACGAGACAGGGGGTAACTACGAGCATTTT.

To note about this clonotype: Given a much more abundant clone one base away, this may be a read error. This chain uses TRBV7-4 with TRBJ1-3; 7 nucleotides line up with TRBD1. There are 13 residues in the CDR3. Germline V gives CDR1 SGHVT, CDR2 SQSDAQ. DNA of the CDR3: TGTGCCTGCAGCCCGGGACAGGGAAACACCATATATTTT. Encoded protein: CACSPGQGNTIYF.

The chain employs TRBV7-3 and TRBJ2-5, with 11 positions matching TRBD2. Trimming at V came to 5 bases and at J to 0 bases, leaving 11 bases not matched to a gene. This CDR3 spans 18 amino acids. The V gene's germline CDR1 is SGHTA and CDR2 FQGTGA. CDR3 nucleotide sequence: TGTGCCAGCAGCCGGATATCGACTAGCGGGGACAACCAAGAGACCCAGTACTTC. It translates to CASSRISTSGDNQETQYF.

This clonotype has only a few counts. The V gene is TRBV2, the J gene TRBJ1-6; 7 nucleotides agree with TRBD1. The germline V gene has CDR1 SNHLY and CDR2 FYNNEI. The CDR3 loop spans 14 amino acids. V was clipped by 8 bases and J by 5 bases; unmatched bases: 6. Here the CDR3 reads CASVRDSHNSPLHF. The CDR3 DNA follows: TGTGCCAGCGTCCGGGACAGTCATAATTCACCCCTCCACTTT.

This clonotype was counted between two and nine times. This chain links TRBV7-9 with TRBJ1-1; weak D call: TRBD1 (6 bases). Trimming shortened V by 0 bases and J by 5 bases, and 13 bases separated the two germline ends. The germline V gene has CDR1 SEHNR and CDR2 FQNEAQ (reference sequence). The CDR3 extends over 15 amino acids. CDR3 in amino acids: CASSLAGQLGTEAFF. The CDR3, as DNA: TGTGCCAGCAGCTTAGCCGGACAGCTTGGGACTGAAGCTTTCTTT.